One and the same sample provided the 21 T cell receptor beta chains below, sequenced in a study of shared clonotypes between healthy human individuals. It was CD45RO-negative cells, positively selected for CCR7, that made up naive CD8 cells, with terminally differentiated effector memory CD45RA+ cells excluded. Generated by immunoSEQ multiplex PCR, the TCRdb table keeps only in-frame clones and is missing some. The data show about 2 million clones, 85% to 95% seen once. Specimen: naive CD8+ T cells sorted from blood. The receptors come from a man aged 18 to 30 in good health.

A word on this clone: Other DNA sequences in this specimen translate into the identical CDR3. This chain links TRBV4-1 with TRBJ2-7, with 11 bases identical to TRBD1. CDR1 is MGHRA, CDR2 YSYEKL, per germline. Losses at the gene ends were 3 bases for V and 4 bases for J; bases not matched to a gene: 5. CDR3 length: 15 amino acids. CDR3 bases: TGCGCCAGCAGCCAGATAGGGACAGGGGGATACGAGCAGTACTTC. Its translation is CASSQIGTGGYEQYF.

This chain connects TRBV6-4 to TRBJ1-5; D not resolved. V was pared by 3 bases and J by 0 bases, with 9 bases between. Germline V gene sequence: CDR1 MRHNA, CDR2 SNTAGT. This CDR3 has 15 amino acids. The CDR3 is CASSEEAYSNQPQHF. In nucleotides, the CDR3 is TGTGCCAGCAGTGAAGAGGCATATAGCAATCAGCCCCAGCATTTT.

The chain recombines TRBV5-4 with TRBJ2-1; D might be TRBD2 (7 bases). CDR1 and CDR2 (germline): SGHNT, YYREEE (reference sequence). There are 15 residues in the CDR3. The V gene lost 4 bases and the J gene lost 3 bases, with 14 bases spanning the gap. The CDR3 DNA sequence: TGTGCCAGCAGCGAGGGAGGGGGGAGCTACAATGAGCAGTTCTTC. The encoded protein is CASSEGGGSYNEQFF.

The gene calls are TRBV4-1 and TRBJ2-1; D uncertain. CDR1 and CDR2 from the germline V gene are MGHRA and YSYEKL. The V gene lost 3 bases and the J gene lost 2 bases, with 11 bases spanning the gap. This CDR3 has 15 residues. As DNA, the CDR3 is TGCGCCAGCAGCCATGAGGAAGGGCCCTACAATGAGCAGTTCTTC. Protein product: CASSHEEGPYNEQFF.

The genes are TRBV5-4 and TRBJ1-5, with D unclear. Trimming removed 2 bases at V and 1 base at J, with 7 bases between. CDR1 is SGHNT, CDR2 YYREEE, per germline (reference sequence). There are 14 residues in the CDR3. CDR3 in DNA: TGTGCCAGCAGCTTTCGAGGGAGCAATCAGCCCCAGCATTTT. As protein: CASSFRGSNQPQHF.

The CDR3 DNA is TGTGCCAGCAGCACCCAGACAGGGCACAACACTGAAGCTTTCTTT. Translating it yields CASSTQTGHNTEAFF. This chain joins TRBV7-9 and TRBJ1-1; 7 bases map to TRBD1. The CDR3 runs 15 residues. The ends lost 5 bases at V and 2 bases at J; junction bases unmatched: 8. The germline gives CDR1 SEHNR, CDR2 FQNEAQ (reference sequence).

This chain links TRBV27 with TRBJ2-7; TRBD1 is a possible D gene (5 bases). This CDR3 has 14 residues. The V end lost 3 bases, the J end lost 3 bases, and 12 bases lay between the germline ends. Looked up from germline, CDR1 is MNHEY and CDR2 is SMNVEV (reference sequence). The CDR3 nucleotides read TGTGCCAGCAGTTTGAAGTCTAGGGGCTACGAGCAGTACTTC. This codes for CASSLKSRGYEQYF.

J is TRBJ2-3 and V is TRBV7-9; 10 bases align to TRBD1. Germline CDR1 reads SEHNR; CDR2 reads FQNEAQ (reference sequence). The V segment lost 3 bases and the J segment 3 bases; nucleotides outside the gene matches: 9. The CDR3 loop spans 17 amino acids. This CDR3 reads CASSFTGTGARTDTQYF. CDR3 sequence (DNA): TGTGCCAGCAGCTTCACCGGGACAGGGGCGAGGACAGATACGCAGTATTTT.

V gene TRBV9 combines with J gene TRBJ1-5; no clear D gene. Trimming took off 0 bases at V and 5 bases at J, with 9 bases between the two ends. The CDR3 extends over 14 amino acids. Germline V gives CDR1 SGDLS, CDR2 YYNGEE. The CDR3 nucleotides read TGTGCCAGCAGCGTAGGGAGTGGAGATCAGCCCCAGCATTTT. The encoded protein is CASSVGSGDQPQHF. Complete variable domain (other parts from reference TRBV9 and TRBJ1-5): DSGVTQTPKHLITATGQRVTLRCSPRSGDLSVYWYQQSLDQGLQFLIQYYNGEERAKGNILERFSAQQFPDLHSELNLSSLELGDSALYFCASSVGSGDQPQHFGDGTRLSIL.

The chain is built from TRBV2 and TRBJ2-4, with D possibly matching TRBD2 (6 bases). CDR3 length: 13 residues. The germline V gene has CDR1 SNHLY and CDR2 FYNNEI. V lost 6 bases to trimming and J lost 5 bases, with 11 bases between them. The CDR3 region has the DNA TGTGCCAGCAGGGGACCGGGAGAAAACATTCAGTACTTC. It codes for CASRGPGENIQYF.

The chain recombines TRBV5-4 with TRBJ2-7; TRBD1 agrees at 8 bases. CDR1 and CDR2 from the germline V gene are SGHNT and YYREEE (reference sequence). The CDR3 has 15 amino acids. Trimming cost V 4 bases and J 5 bases; bases outside gene matches: 11. CDR3 nucleotides: TGTGCCAGCAGCCTGGGGACCCAGACAGGGGACGAGCAGTACTTC. This gives the protein CASSLGTQTGDEQYF.

The genes are TRBV15 and TRBJ1-5; D call uncertain. Germline CDR1 and CDR2: LNHNV and YYDKDF (reference sequence). CDR3 length: 13 residues. V shed 4 bases and J shed 6 bases, with 10 bases lying between them. CDR3 coding DNA: TGTGCCACCAGCAAAACTATAGCTCAGCCCCAGCATTTT. Translating it yields CATSKTIAQPQHF.

As to this clone: Since a much larger clone is just one base distant, this may be a read error. Other DNA variants within this sample encode the same CDR3. The V gene is TRBV11-2, the J gene TRBJ2-5, with unresolved D. Per germline, CDR1 SGHAT and CDR2 FQNNGV. The CDR3 is 11 amino acids. V lost 3 bases to trimming and J lost 4 bases, with 3 bases between them. This CDR3 is CASSFGETQYF. In DNA, the CDR3 is TGTGCCAGCAGCTTCGGAGAGACCCAGTACTTC.

As for this clone: Distinct nucleotide sequences in the sample also encode this CDR3. The chain links TRBV9 to TRBJ2-1, with TRBD2 identical over 8 bases. Germline V gene lookup returns CDR1 SGDLS and CDR2 YYNGEE. V lost 3 bases, J lost 0 bases, and 2 bases stayed unmatched. This CDR3 has 15 residues. The CDR3 region has the DNA TGTGCCAGCAGCGCCAGCGGGAGCTCCTACAATGAGCAGTTCTTC. Translation gives CASSASGSSYNEQFF.

The rearrangement links TRBV5-1 to TRBJ2-1, with 9 bases matching TRBD2. In germline, CDR1 is SGHRS, CDR2 YFSETQ. This CDR3 is built from 16 residues. The V gene end was trimmed by 4 bases and the J gene end by 3 bases; junction bases not matched to a gene: 8. The DNA of the CDR3 is TGCGCCAGCAGCACCGGACTTAGCGGGAGCTACAATGAGCAGTTCTTC. This codes for CASSTGLSGSYNEQFF. The full variable domain, rest sourced from reference TRBV5-1 and TRBJ2-1, is KAGVTQTPRYLIKTRGQQVTLSCSPISGHRSVSWYQQTPGQGLQFLFEYFSETQRNKGNFPGRFSGRQFSNSRSEMNVSTLELGDSALYLCASSTGLSGSYNEQFFGPGTRLTVL.

On this clone: Germline is not matched at one junction end, which may reflect a read error. This chain links TRBV7-7 with TRBJ1-2; weak D call: TRBD1 (5 bases). Per the germline V gene, CDR1 is SSHAT and CDR2 is FNYEAQ (reference sequence). This CDR3 is 14 amino acids long. The CDR3, as DNA: TGTGCTAGCAGCCCGGGGCACAGGTTAGGTGGCTACACCTTC. Translating gives CASSPGHRLGGYTF.

This clone was picked up one time. This sequence joins TRBV4-1 and TRBJ2-7; 10 bases fit TRBD1. J lost 3 bases, V lost 4 bases, and 6 bases had no gene match. Germline CDR1 reads MGHRA; CDR2 reads YSYEKL. This CDR3 has 15 amino acids. This CDR3 reads CASSPDRTGGYEQYF. As DNA, the CDR3 is TGCGCCAGCAGCCCCGATAGGACAGGGGGCTACGAGCAGTACTTC.

This chain uses TRBV29-1 with TRBJ2-7, with 8 bases lining up with TRBD1. Germline lookup yields CDR1 SQVTM and CDR2 ANQGSEA. After removal of 6 bases from V and 2 bases from J, the junction contained 18 bases not matched to a gene. The CDR3 is made up of 17 amino acids. This chain's CDR3 is CSVQYPPGDRSPYEQYF. The CDR3 DNA reads TGCAGCGTCCAATACCCCCCGGGGGACAGGAGCCCCTACGAGCAGTACTTC.

The chain carries TRBV28 and TRBJ1-2; D remains ambiguous. The CDR3 sequence is 13 residues long. Germline V gives CDR1 MDHEN, CDR2 SYDVKM. Trimming removed 7 bases from V and 6 bases from J, with 15 bases in between. The CDR3 is CASNKDGKNGYTF. The CDR3 bases are TGTGCCAGCAATAAGGACGGTAAAAATGGCTACACCTTC.

Of note for this clone: Different DNA sequences within this sample yield the same CDR3. This sequence joins TRBV7-9 and TRBJ2-7; D uncertain. Trimming removed 2 bases from V and 5 bases from J, with 7 bases in between. The CDR3 is 12 residues long. Germline V gene lookup returns CDR1 SEHNR and CDR2 FQNEAQ (reference sequence). CDR3 in amino acids: CASSLQGHEQYF. In nucleotides, the CDR3 is TGTGCCAGCAGCTTACAAGGCCACGAGCAGTACTTC. Based on the CDR3 plus reference TRBV7-9 and TRBJ2-7, the full variable domain is DTGVSQNPRHKITKRGQNVTFRCDPISEHNRLYWYRQTLGQGPEFLTYFQNEAQLEKSRLLSDRFSAERPKGSFSTLEIQRTEQGDSAMYLCASSLQGHEQYFGPGTRLTVT.

The V call is TRBV30, the J call TRBJ2-7; no reliable D call. Trimming pared 2 bases from V and 0 bases from J, leaving 14 bases between. The CDR3 has 15 amino acids. The germline gives CDR1 GTSNPN, CDR2 SVGIG (reference sequence). The CDR3 DNA sequence: TGTGCCTGGAGTATCACCGGTCTTAGCTCCTACGAGCAGTACTTC. This codes for CAWSITGLSSYEQYF. The complete variable domain, with remaining parts taken from reference TRBV30 and TRBJ2-7, reads SQTIHQWPATLVQPVGSPLSLECTVEGTSNPNLYWYRQAAGRGLQLLFYSVGIGQISSEVPQNLSASRPQDRQFILSSKKLLLSDSGFYLCAWSITGLSSYEQYFGPGTRLTVT.